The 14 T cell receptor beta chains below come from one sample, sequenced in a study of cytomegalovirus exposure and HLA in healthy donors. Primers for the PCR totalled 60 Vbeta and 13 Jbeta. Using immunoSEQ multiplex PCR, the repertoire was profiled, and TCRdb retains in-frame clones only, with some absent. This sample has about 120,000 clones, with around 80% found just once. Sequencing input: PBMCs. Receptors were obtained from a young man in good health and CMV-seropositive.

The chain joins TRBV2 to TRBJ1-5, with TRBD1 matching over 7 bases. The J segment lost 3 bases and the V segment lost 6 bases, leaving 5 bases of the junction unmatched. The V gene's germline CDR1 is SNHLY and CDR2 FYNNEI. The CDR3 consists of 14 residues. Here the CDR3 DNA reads TGTGCCAGCAGGACAGACAGGGCCAATCAGCCCCAGCATTTT. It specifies CASRTDRANQPQHF.

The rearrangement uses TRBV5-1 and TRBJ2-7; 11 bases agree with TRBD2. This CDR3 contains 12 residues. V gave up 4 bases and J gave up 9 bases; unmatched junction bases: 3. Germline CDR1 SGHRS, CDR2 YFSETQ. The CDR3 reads CASSLAGGRQYF. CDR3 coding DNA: TGCGCCAGCAGCCTAGCGGGGGGACGGCAGTACTTC.

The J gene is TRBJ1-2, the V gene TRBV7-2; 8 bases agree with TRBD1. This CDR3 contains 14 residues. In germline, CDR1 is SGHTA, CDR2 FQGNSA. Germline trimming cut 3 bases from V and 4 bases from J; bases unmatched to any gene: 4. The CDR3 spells CASSFGGQVYGYTF. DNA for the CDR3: TGTGCCAGCAGCTTTGGGGGACAGGTCTATGGCTACACCTTC.

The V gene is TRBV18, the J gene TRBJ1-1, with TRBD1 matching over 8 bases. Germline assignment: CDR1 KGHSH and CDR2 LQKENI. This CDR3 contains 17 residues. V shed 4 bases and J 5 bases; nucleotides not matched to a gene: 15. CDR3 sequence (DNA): TGTGCCAGCTCACGCCAGGGGGCCCTTCCTATGGGGACTGAAGCTTTCTTT. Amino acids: CASSRQGALPMGTEAFF.

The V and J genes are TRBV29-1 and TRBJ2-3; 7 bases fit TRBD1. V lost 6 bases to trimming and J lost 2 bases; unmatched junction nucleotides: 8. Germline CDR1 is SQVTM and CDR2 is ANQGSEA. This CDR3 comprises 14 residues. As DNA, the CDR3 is TGCAGCGTGGTGACAGGGCTCCACACAGATACGCAGTATTTT. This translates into CSVVTGLHTDTQYF.

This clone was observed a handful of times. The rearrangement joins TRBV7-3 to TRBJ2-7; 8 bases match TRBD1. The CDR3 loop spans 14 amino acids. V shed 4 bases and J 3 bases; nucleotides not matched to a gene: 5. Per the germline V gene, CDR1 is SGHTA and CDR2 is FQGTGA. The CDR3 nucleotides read TGTGCCAGCAGCTCTCCGGGACAGGACTACGAGCAGTACTTC. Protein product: CASSSPGQDYEQYF.

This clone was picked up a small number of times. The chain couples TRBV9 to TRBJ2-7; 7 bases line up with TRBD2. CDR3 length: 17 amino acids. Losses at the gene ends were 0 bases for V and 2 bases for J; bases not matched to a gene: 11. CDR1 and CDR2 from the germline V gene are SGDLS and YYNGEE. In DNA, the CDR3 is TGTGCCAGCAGCGTAGATACGGGGGGAGGGGCGACCTACGAGCAGTACTTC. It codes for CASSVDTGGGATYEQYF.

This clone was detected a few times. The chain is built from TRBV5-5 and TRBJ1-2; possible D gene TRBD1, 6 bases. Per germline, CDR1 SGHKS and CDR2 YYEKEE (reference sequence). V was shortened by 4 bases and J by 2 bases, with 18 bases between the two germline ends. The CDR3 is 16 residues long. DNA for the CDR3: TGTGCCAGCAGCAAGGGAAGACAGGCCACCAACTATGGCTACACCTTC. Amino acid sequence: CASSKGRQATNYGYTF.

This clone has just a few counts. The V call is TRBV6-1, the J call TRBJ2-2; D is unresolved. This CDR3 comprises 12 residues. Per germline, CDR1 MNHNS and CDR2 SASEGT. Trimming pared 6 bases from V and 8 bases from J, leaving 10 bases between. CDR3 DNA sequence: TGTGCCAGCAGCTATGGTATTGGGGAGCTGTTTTTT. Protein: CASSYGIGELFF.

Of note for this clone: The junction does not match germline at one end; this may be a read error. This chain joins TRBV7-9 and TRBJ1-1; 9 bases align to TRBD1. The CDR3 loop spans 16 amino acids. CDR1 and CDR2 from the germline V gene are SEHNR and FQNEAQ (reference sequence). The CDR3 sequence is CSSSPPGDRANTEAFF. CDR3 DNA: TGTTCCAGCAGCCCCCCTGGGGACAGGGCGAACACTGAAGCTTTCTTT.

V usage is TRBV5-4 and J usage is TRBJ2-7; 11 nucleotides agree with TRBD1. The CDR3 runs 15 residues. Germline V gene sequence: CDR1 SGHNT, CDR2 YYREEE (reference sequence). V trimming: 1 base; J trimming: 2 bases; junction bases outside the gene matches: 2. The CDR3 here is CASSLWDRGTYEQYF. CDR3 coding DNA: TGTGCCAGCAGCTTGTGGGACAGGGGGACCTACGAGCAGTACTTC.

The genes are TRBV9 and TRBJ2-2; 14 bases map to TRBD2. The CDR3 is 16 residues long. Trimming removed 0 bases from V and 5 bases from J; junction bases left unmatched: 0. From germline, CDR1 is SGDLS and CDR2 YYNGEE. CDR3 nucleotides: TGTGCCAGCAGCGTAGGACTAGCGGGGGGGACCGGGGAGCTGTTTTTT. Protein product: CASSVGLAGGTGELFF.

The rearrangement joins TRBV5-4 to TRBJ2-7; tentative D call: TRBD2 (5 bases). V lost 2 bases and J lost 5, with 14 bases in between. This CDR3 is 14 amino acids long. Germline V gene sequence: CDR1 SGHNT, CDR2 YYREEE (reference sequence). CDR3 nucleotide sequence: TGTGCCAGCAGCTTCCGGGAAGCCCCCCACGAGCAGTACTTC. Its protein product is CASSFREAPHEQYF.

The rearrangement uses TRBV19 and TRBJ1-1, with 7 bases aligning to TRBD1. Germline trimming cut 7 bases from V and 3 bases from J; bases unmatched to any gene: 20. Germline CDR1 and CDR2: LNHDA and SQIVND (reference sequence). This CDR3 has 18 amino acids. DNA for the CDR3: TGTGCCAGTACCCTTAACCCCGGGACAGACAATGGGTACACTGAAGCTTTCTTT. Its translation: CASTLNPGTDNGYTEAFF.